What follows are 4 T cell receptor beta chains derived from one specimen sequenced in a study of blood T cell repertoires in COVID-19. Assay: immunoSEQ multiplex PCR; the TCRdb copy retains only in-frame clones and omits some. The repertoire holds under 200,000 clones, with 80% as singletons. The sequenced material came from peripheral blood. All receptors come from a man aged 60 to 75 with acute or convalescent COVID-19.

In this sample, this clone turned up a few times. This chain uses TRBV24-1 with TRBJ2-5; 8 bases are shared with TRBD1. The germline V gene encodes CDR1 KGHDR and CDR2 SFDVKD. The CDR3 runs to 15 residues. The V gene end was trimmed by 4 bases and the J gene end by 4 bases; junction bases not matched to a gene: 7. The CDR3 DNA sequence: TGTGCCACCAGTGACCCCCAGGGGGCCGGAGAGACCCAGTACTTC. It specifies CATSDPQGAGETQYF.

CDR3 residues: CASSRTVDTQYF. The CDR3 coding sequence is TGTGCCAGCAGTCGCACGGTGGATACGCAGTATTTT. J is TRBJ2-3 and V is TRBV6-2 or TRBV6-3; D is unclear. Deletions cut 5 bases from V and 6 bases from J, with 9 bases between. The CDR3 runs 12 residues. The germline V gene has CDR1 MNHEY and CDR2 SVGEGT.

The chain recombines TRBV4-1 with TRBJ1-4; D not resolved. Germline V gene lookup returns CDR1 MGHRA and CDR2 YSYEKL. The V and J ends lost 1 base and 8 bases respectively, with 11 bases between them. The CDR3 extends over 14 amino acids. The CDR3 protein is CASSQGLGREKLFF. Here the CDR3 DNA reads TGCGCCAGCAGCCAAGGGCTCGGGAGGGAAAAACTGTTTTTT.

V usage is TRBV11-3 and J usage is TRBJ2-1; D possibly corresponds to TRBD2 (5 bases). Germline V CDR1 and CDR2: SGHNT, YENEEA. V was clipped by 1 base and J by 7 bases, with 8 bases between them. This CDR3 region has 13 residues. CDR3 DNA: TGTGCCAGCAGCTTAGGGCTAGCTAATGAGCAGTTCTTC. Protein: CASSLGLANEQFF. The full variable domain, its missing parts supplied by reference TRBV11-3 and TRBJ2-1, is EAGVVQSPRYKIIEKKQPVAFWCNPISGHNTLYWYLQNLGQGPELLIRYENEEAVDDSQLPKDRFSAERLKGVDSTLKIQPAELGDSAVYLCASSLGLANEQFFGPGTRLTVL.